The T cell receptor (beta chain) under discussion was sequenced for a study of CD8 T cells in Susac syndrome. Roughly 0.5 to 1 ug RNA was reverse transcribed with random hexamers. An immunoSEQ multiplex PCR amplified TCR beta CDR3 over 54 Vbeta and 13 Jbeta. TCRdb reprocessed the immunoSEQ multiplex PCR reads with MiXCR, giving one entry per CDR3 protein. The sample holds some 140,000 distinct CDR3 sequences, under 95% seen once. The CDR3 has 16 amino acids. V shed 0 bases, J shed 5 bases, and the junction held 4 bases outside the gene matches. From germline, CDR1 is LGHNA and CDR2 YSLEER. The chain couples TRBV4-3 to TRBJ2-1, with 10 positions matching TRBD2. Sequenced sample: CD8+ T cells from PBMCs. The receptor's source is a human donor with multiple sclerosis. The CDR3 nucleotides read TGCGCCAGCAGCCAAGATGGGACTAGCGTAGACAATGAGCAGTTCTTC. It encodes CASSQDGTSVDNEQFF.